A selection of T cell receptor beta chains follows, all from one sample in a study of blood T cell repertoires in COVID-19. Profiling relied on immunoSEQ multiplex PCR, and the TCRdb table lists in-frame clones only, not all of them. The sample lists about 140,000 clones; about 90% were seen once. Sequenced material: peripheral blood. The receptors stem from a woman older than 75 with acute or convalescent COVID-19. Each CDR3 is given with its conserved first and last residue. Each record gives: J gene, clone size, V gene, D gene, CDR3 protein, CDR3 DNA. D genes are given only for firm matches. Clone size appears in some rows only: once, few, many, or a class for an expanded clone.

>TRBJ1-5|NA|TRBV5-1|TRBD1
CASSMGTGNQPQHF
TGCGCCAGCAGCATGGGGACAGGCAATCAGCCCCAGCATTTT
>TRBJ1-2|few|TRBV5-1|TRBD1
CASSGEGTGYGYTF
TGCGCCAGCAGCGGGGAAGGGACAGGCTATGGCTACACCTTC
>TRBJ1-3|NA|TRBV5-4|TRBD1
CASSQQGARGNTIYF
TGTGCCAGCAGTCAACAGGGGGCTCGAGGAAACACCATATATTTT
>TRBJ1-1|NA|TRBV25-1|TRBD1
CASSLQGTTEAFF
TGTGCCAGCAGTCTACAGGGGACCACTGAAGCTTTCTTT
>TRBJ2-7|NA|TRBV5-6|TRBD1
CASNTQGAKHEQYF
TGTGCCAGCAACACACAGGGGGCGAAACACGAGCAGTACTTC
>TRBJ2-7|NA|TRBV7-2|TRBD2
CASSSTSGGPGYF
TGTGCCAGCAGCTCGACTAGCGGGGGGCCTGGGTACTTC
>TRBJ1-2|NA|TRBV10-3|NA
CAISELGRQGYTF
TGTGCCATCAGTGAATTGGGCAGGCAGGGCTACACCTTC
>TRBJ1-2|NA|TRBV6-5|NA
CASSLGQFDGYTF
TGTGCCAGCAGCCTCGGACAGTTCGATGGCTACACCTTC
>TRBJ2-7|NA|TRBV5-1|NA
CASSLGSSSYEQYF
TGCGCCAGCAGCTTGGGGAGCAGTTCCTACGAGCAGTACTTC
>TRBJ1-3|NA|TRBV7-9|NA
CASSSTLGVSSGNTIYF
TGTGCCAGCAGTTCCACGCTGGGAGTTAGCTCTGGAAACACCATATATTTT
>TRBJ1-3|few|TRBV12-5|NA
CASGDNRRGLTSGNTIYF
TGTGCTAGTGGAGACAACCGTCGGGGTTTGACATCTGGAAACACCATATATTTT
>TRBJ1-1|NA|TRBV18|NA
CASSPPGTMNTEAFF
TGTGCCAGCTCACCACCCGGGACAATGAACACTGAAGCTTTCTTT
>TRBJ1-3|NA|TRBV18|NA
CASSPLQGAGNTIYF
TGTGCCAGCTCACCCTTACAGGGAGCGGGAAACACCATATATTTT
>TRBJ1-6|NA|TRBV5-4|NA
CASRAQSSYNSPLHF
TGTGCCAGCAGAGCACAGAGCTCCTATAATTCACCCCTCCACTTT
>TRBJ1-6|NA|TRBV7-9|TRBD1
CASSPGQDNSPLHF
TGTGCCAGCAGCCCGGGACAGGATAATTCACCCCTCCACTTT
>TRBJ1-2|NA|TRBV2|NA
CASSPKPELGYTF
TGTGCCAGCAGCCCAAAACCCGAGTTGGGCTACACCTTC
>TRBJ1-1|NA|TRBV30|NA
CAWNRDSREAFF
TGTGCCTGGAACCGAGACAGCCGTGAAGCTTTCTTT
>TRBJ1-4|NA|TRBV2|NA
CASSEPRAGEKLFF
TGTGCCAGCAGTGAACCCAGGGCGGGAGAAAAACTGTTTTTT
>TRBJ1-1|NA|TRBV5-1|NA
CASSVTGFPNTEAFF
TGCGCCAGCAGCGTTACAGGGTTCCCGAACACTGAAGCTTTCTTT
>TRBJ2-3|NA|TRBV2|TRBD2
CASSVTSGGAGDTQYF
TGTGCCAGCAGTGTGACTAGCGGGGGGGCTGGTGATACGCAGTATTTT
>TRBJ1-5|NA|TRBV6-2/TRBV6-3|TRBD1
CASSWRTGGNQPQHF
TGTGCCAGCAGTTGGCGGACAGGGGGGAATCAGCCCCAGCATTTT
>TRBJ1-5|once|TRBV5-8|NA
CASSRGTHSNQPQHF
TGTGCCAGCAGCCGCGGGACCCATTCCAATCAGCCCCAGCATTTT
>TRBJ2-1|NA|TRBV27|NA
CASSFKLRSYNEQFF
TGTGCCAGCAGTTTCAAGCTGCGCTCCTACAATGAGCAGTTCTTC
>TRBJ2-5|NA|TRBV5-1|TRBD2
CASSLGLKETQYF
TGCGCCAGCAGCCTGGGACTAAAAGAGACCCAGTACTTC
>TRBJ2-5|NA|TRBV7-9|NA
CASSLGSSVLETQYF
TGTGCCAGCAGCTTAGGTTCTAGCGTCTTAGAGACCCAGTACTTC
>TRBJ1-3|once|TRBV11-2|NA
CASSPTSSGNTIYF
TGTGCCAGCAGCCCCACTTCCTCTGGAAACACCATATATTTT
>TRBJ1-2|NA|TRBV30|NA
CAWREAYGYTF
TGTGCCTGGAGGGAGGCCTATGGCTACACCTTC
>TRBJ1-3|NA|TRBV4-2|TRBD1
CASSRDGTDSGNTIYF
TGTGCCAGCAGCCGGGATGGGACAGACTCTGGAAACACCATATATTTT
>TRBJ2-7|NA|TRBV28|TRBD2
CASSWGLAGSYEQYF
TGTGCCAGCAGTTGGGGACTAGCGGGGAGTTACGAGCAGTACTTC
>TRBJ2-2|once|TRBV6-5|TRBD2
CASSHPGGGTGELFF
TGTGCCAGCAGTCACCCGGGGGGGGGCACCGGGGAGCTGTTTTTT
>TRBJ2-1|NA|TRBV4-2|NA
CASSQDGGNDEQFF
TGTGCCAGCAGCCAAGATGGGGGGAACGATGAGCAGTTCTTC
>TRBJ1-4|NA|TRBV6-5|NA
CASSLQQNEKLFF
TGTGCCAGCAGCTTACAGCAAAATGAAAAACTGTTTTTT
>TRBJ1-1|few|TRBV3-1/TRBV3-2|NA
CASSFHSQNTEAFF
TGTGCCAGCAGCTTCCACAGCCAGAACACTGAAGCTTTCTTT
>TRBJ1-1|NA|TRBV7-3|NA
CASSLSGRNTEAFF
TGTGCCAGCAGCTTAAGCGGGAGGAACACTGAAGCTTTCTTT
>TRBJ2-7|NA|TRBV7-9|TRBD1
CASSLVQGPYEQYF
TGTGCCAGCAGCTTAGTACAGGGGCCCTACGAGCAGTACTTC
>TRBJ1-5|NA|TRBV7-8|TRBD1
CASRGQGRNQPQHF
TGTGCCAGCAGGGGACAGGGGCGCAATCAGCCCCAGCATTTT
>TRBJ1-6|NA|TRBV7-2|NA
CASSLDRDYPLHF
TGTGCCAGCAGCTTAGACAGGGACTATCCCCTCCACTTT
>TRBJ1-2|once|TRBV6-5|TRBD1
CASRATGGNYGYTF
TGTGCCAGCAGGGCCACAGGGGGTAACTATGGCTACACCTTC
>TRBJ2-2|NA|TRBV5-4|TRBD2
CASSSGLATAGELFF
TGTGCCAGCAGCTCGGGACTAGCTACCGCCGGGGAGCTGTTTTTT
>TRBJ1-6|NA|TRBV12-5|TRBD1
CASGFAVQGFNNSPLHF
TGTGCTAGTGGTTTTGCAGTACAGGGGTTCAATAATTCACCCCTCCACTTT
>TRBJ1-2|NA|TRBV7-9|NA
CASSSSGQGYFYGYTF
TGTGCCAGCAGCTCTAGCGGGCAGGGCTACTTCTATGGCTACACCTTC
>TRBJ1-1|NA|TRBV7-2|TRBD1
CASSFKTGLNTEAFF
TGTGCCAGCAGCTTCAAGACAGGGCTGAACACTGAAGCTTTCTTT
>TRBJ1-2|NA|TRBV29-1|NA
CSVDWGLGYTF
TGCAGCGTTGATTGGGGGCTTGGCTACACCTTC
>TRBJ1-6|NA|TRBV9|NA
CASSVGATAYNSPLHF
TGTGCCAGCAGCGTAGGGGCGACAGCATATAATTCACCCCTCCACTTT
>TRBJ2-7|NA|TRBV6-4|TRBD2
CASSDHSSSGGYEQYF
TGTGCCAGCAGTGACCACTCCTCTAGCGGGGGCTACGAGCAGTACTTC
>TRBJ1-2|NA|TRBV6-5|NA
CASSYRAGPGYTF
TGTGCCAGCAGTTACCGCGCAGGGCCGGGCTACACCTTC
>TRBJ1-4|NA|TRBV3-1/TRBV3-2|TRBD1
CASRDTGVTEKLFF
TGTGCCAGCAGGGATACAGGGGTAACTGAAAAACTGTTTTTT
>TRBJ2-5|NA|TRBV5-1|TRBD2
CASSLARTSGGRYQETQYF
TGCGCCAGCAGCTTGGCCCGGACTAGCGGGGGGCGATACCAAGAGACCCAGTACTTC
>TRBJ1-4|NA|TRBV4-1|NA
CASSPRWRGDEKLFF
TGCGCCAGCAGCCCCCGTTGGCGGGGTGATGAAAAACTGTTTTTT
>TRBJ2-2|NA|TRBV6-4|NA
CASSDLRVGTRPTGELFF
TGTGCCAGCAGTGATCTCCGAGTTGGAACGCGGCCTACCGGGGAGCTGTTTTTT
>TRBJ1-6|NA|TRBV21-1|NA
CASGRDRGVSPLHF
TGTGCCAGCGGCCGGGACAGGGGAGTCTCACCCCTCCACTTT
>TRBJ2-3|few|TRBV5-6|NA
CASRLPGVEDTQYF
TGTGCCAGCAGATTGCCCGGGGTTGAAGATACGCAGTATTTT
>TRBJ1-2|NA|TRBV6-5|NA
CASSYSRTAVYGYTF
TGTGCCAGCAGTTACTCGAGGACAGCGGTGTATGGCTACACCTTC
>TRBJ2-3|NA|TRBV7-9|TRBD2
CASSLRRSGGQKSTDTQYF
TGTGCCAGCAGCTTACGGCGTAGCGGGGGACAAAAGAGCACAGATACGCAGTATTTT
>TRBJ1-6|NA|TRBV7-2|NA
CASSLIGLSPLHF
TGTGCCAGCAGCTTAATAGGACTTTCACCCCTCCACTTT
>TRBJ1-6|NA|TRBV5-1|NA
CASSLTGRANSPLHF
TGCGCCAGCAGTCTTACAGGGAGGGCGAATTCACCCCTCCACTTT
>TRBJ1-6|once|TRBV6-5|NA
CASSYSGGALNSPLHF
TGTGCCAGCAGTTACTCGGGGGGTGCGTTAAATTCACCCCTCCACTTT
>TRBJ1-1|NA|TRBV4-2|NA
CASSQEVGRGMAEAFF
TGTGCCAGCAGCCAAGAAGTAGGCAGGGGTATGGCTGAAGCTTTCTTT
>TRBJ1-1|NA|TRBV5-5|TRBD1
CASSLGDRSTEAFF
TGTGCCAGCAGCTTGGGGGACAGGAGTACTGAAGCTTTCTTT